These 9 T cell receptor beta chains were sequenced from one sample in a study of control samples from healthy donors and cancer patients. The repertoire was sequenced with immunoSEQ multiplex PCR; TCRdb's copy has only in-frame clones and lacks some. The sample has roughly 30,000 clones, 80% to 90% seen once. Material: PBMCs. The receptors stem from a middle-aged woman with lung cancer.

This chain uses TRBV7-8 with TRBJ2-3; possible D gene TRBD2, 5 bases. Trimming removed 0 bases from V and 2 bases from J, with 6 bases in between. CDR1 and CDR2 (germline): SGHVS, FQNEAQ. The CDR3 runs to 14 residues. The CDR3 loop is CASSLALATDTQYF. CDR3 coding DNA: TGTGCCAGCAGCTTAGCCCTAGCCACAGATACGCAGTATTTT.

This clone was seen a few times. V and J are TRBV11-2 and TRBJ1-2; D gene ambiguous. V was pared by 1 base and J by 3 bases, with 12 bases between. The CDR3 totals 15 residues. Germline-derived CDR1 and CDR2 are SGHAT and FQNNGV. CDR3 in DNA: TGTGCCAGCAGCTTAGGCTGGGGTCAGGACTATGGCTACACCTTC. Encoded protein: CASSLGWGQDYGYTF.

The chain uses TRBV5-1 and TRBJ1-1; D call uncertain. Trimming shortened V by 0 bases and J by 1 base, and 7 bases separated the two germline ends. Germline CDR1 and CDR2: SGHRS and YFSETQ. The CDR3 has 14 residues. The CDR3, as DNA: TGCGCCAGCAGCTTGGCCTCAGCGAACACTGAAGCTTTCTTT. It codes for CASSLASANTEAFF.

The chain is built from TRBV2 and TRBJ1-6; D is ambiguous. With 7 bases removed from V and 9 bases from J, the gap between germline ends came to 16 bases. CDR1 SNHLY and CDR2 FYNNEI come from the germline V gene. There are 14 residues in the CDR3. This chain's CDR3 is CASIRSGWGSPLHF. The CDR3 bases are TGTGCCAGCATTCGGTCCGGTTGGGGTTCACCCCTCCACTTT.

The chain uses TRBV6-5 and TRBJ2-7; D possibly corresponds to TRBD1 (6 bases). Between the trimmed V and J ends, which lost 0 bases and 3 bases, there was a span of 12 bases. The CDR3 contains 15 residues. The germline V gene has CDR1 MNHEY and CDR2 SVGAGI. CDR3 in DNA: TGTGCCAGCAGTTACTCGGTGGGGGCAGGCTACGAGCAGTACTTC. This encodes CASSYSVGAGYEQYF.

Note on this clone: The junction shows a germline mismatch at one end, possibly a read error. J is TRBJ2-4 and V is TRBV7-9, with 7 bases aligning to TRBD1. This CDR3 region has 11 residues. CDR1 is SEHNR, CDR2 FQNEAQ, per germline (reference sequence). CDR3 loop: CASSLGPPGGF. Here the CDR3 DNA reads TGTGCCAGCAGCTTAGGACCCCCAGGGGGCTTC.

The chain carries TRBV6-2 or TRBV6-3 and TRBJ2-1; weak D call: TRBD1 (5 bases). Germline CDR1 reads MNHEY; CDR2 reads SVGEGT. The V gene lost 2 bases and the J gene lost 0 bases, with 17 bases spanning the gap. The CDR3 spans 18 residues. The chain's CDR3 is CASSYTTGRAFSYNEQFF. CDR3 bases: TGTGCCAGCAGTTACACCACGGGCAGGGCTTTCTCCTACAATGAGCAGTTCTTC.

In this sample, this clone turned up once. The chain couples TRBV19 to TRBJ1-5, with unresolved D. The germline gives CDR1 LNHDA, CDR2 SQIVND (reference sequence). The CDR3 is made up of 13 amino acids. Trimming cost V 1 base and J 7 bases, with 8 bases left between them. The CDR3 DNA reads TGTGCCAGTAGTATAGGGGTGGGCCAGCCCCAGCATTTT. Translated, it gives CASSIGVGQPQHF.

This chain joins TRBV21-1 and TRBJ2-3; the table gives TRBD2 as D, unverified against the DNA. TRBV21-1 is a recognized pseudogene. CDR3 length: 17 amino acids. CDR3 protein: CASSPIGSGGVTDTQYF. The CDR3 DNA reads TGTGCCAGCAGCCCCATTGGGTCGGGGGGCGTCACAGATACGCAGTATTTT.